This note documents a single T cell receptor beta chain sequence. These data belong to a study of blood T cell repertoires in COVID-19. Study information: Researchers got acute and convalescent COVID-19 samples from the United States, Italy and Spain. The cDNA or gDNA used as material had been derived from T cells, B-cell-depleted T cells, or PBMCs.

How the authors handled the data: By means of reference gene primer amplification, nucleated cell counts were estimated. Sequencing used immunoSEQ multiplex PCR; TCRdb keeps in-frame clones, though not all of them. The DNA was the basis for D and trimming; V, J and clone size are from that table. Of 310,000 or so clones listed, around 90% were seen once; the top ten hold about 2.2%. Sequenced sample: peripheral blood. The sequence derives from a woman between 45 and 60 years old who had recovered from COVID-19.

CDR3 bases: TGTGCCAGCAGAGGGGACAGGGCGGCCGGGGAGCTGTTTTTT. Its protein is CASRGDRAAGELFF. The chain joins TRBV2 to TRBJ2-2; TRBD1 matches at 9 bases. V lost 6 bases, J lost 6 bases, and 5 bases stayed unmatched. The germline V gene encodes CDR1 SNHLY and CDR2 FYNNEI. The CDR3 totals 14 residues.